The sequence of this T cell receptor (beta chain) was determined in a study of regulatory T cells in long-lasting Graves disease. Overall study results and limits: Persistent Graves' patients had lower TCR diversity than newly diagnosed ones. Newly diagnosed disease favored TRBV20-1 and TRBJ2-1 over persistent disease.

The V end was cut by 6 bases, the J end by 5 bases, with 9 bases between. This CDR3 contains 12 residues. The time point: newly diagnosed GD, antithyroid drugs for less than 3 months. Construction of the TCR library relied on RNA isolated from PBMCs. Regarding this clonotype: Its antigen is not identified.

Sequencing libraries for TCR beta were prepared with iRepertoire HTBI primers and Arm-PCR of CDR3 regions. MiXCR was run by TCRdb on the multiplex PCR reads, yielding one entry per CDR3 protein. The top ten clones hold roughly 15% of a sample with 250,000 to 300,000 distinct CDR3 sequences, approximately 18% of them seen once. These records were also assigned to another study, of T cells in Graves' hyperthyroidism and ophthalmopathy. That publication notes: The hyperthyroidism was newly diagnosed and had lasted under 2 months; the patients were aged 18 to 65. In making diagnoses, clinical symptoms, serum thyroxine and TRAb, thyroid ultrasound and orbital computed tomography were all used.

This TCR was recovered from a woman in her thirties with Graves disease. The genes are TRBV12-3 or TRBV12-4 and TRBJ2-3; D unresolved. The sample was peripheral blood mononuclear cells (PBMCs), taken at new diagnosis, from a patient treated with antithyroid drugs. The CDR3, as DNA: TGTGCCAGCAGCTTCATTGGAGATACGCAGTATTTT. Its translation: CASSFIGDTQYF.